The subject of this entry is one T cell receptor (beta chain). Looked up from germline, CDR1 is SGDLS and CDR2 is YYNGEE. Unmatched junction bases numbered 13, after V lost 4 bases and J lost 0 bases. CDR3 length equals 19 residues. The data were obtained in a study of OX40 agonist ivuxolimab in advanced cancers. TCRdb's table, derived via immunoSEQ multiplex PCR, lists solely in-frame clones and lacks some. This sample carries 80,000 or so clones, just over 90% of them seen once, and the ten largest clones take around 15%. This clonotype was sampled from an adult with an advanced solid tumor such as melanoma, head and neck, liver or kidney cancer. Sequences were derived from CD4+ or CD8+ T cells sorted from blood, sampled in a trial of the OX40 agonist ivuxolimab. The V gene is TRBV9, the J gene TRBJ1-5; 10 positions agree with TRBD1. The CDR3 DNA reads as TGTGCCAGCAGCCCCACCCCGGGACAGGGGACTTATAGCAATCAGCCCCAGCATTTT. Protein: CASSPTPGQGTYSNQPQHF. Complete variable domain (other parts from reference TRBV9 and TRBJ1-5): DSGVTQTPKHLITATGQRVTLRCSPRSGDLSVYWYQQSLDQGLQFLIQYYNGEERAKGNILERFSAQQFPDLHSELNLSSLELGDSALYFCASSPTPGQGTYSNQPQHFGDGTRLSIL.